Each of the 14 T cell receptor beta chains below was sequenced from the same sample in a study of T cell responses to AZD1222 COVID-19 vaccine. TCRdb's copy holds only in-frame clones and misses some; the assay was immunoSEQ multiplex PCR. The sample has roughly 150,000 clones, 92% seen once. Material: peripheral blood, obtained on day 0 of AZD1222 vaccination. The receptors come from an adult in good health.

The V and J genes are TRBV6-5 and TRBJ1-2; D gene uncertain. Germline V gives CDR1 MNHEY, CDR2 SVGAGI. The CDR3 runs to 14 residues. The germline V and J ends were trimmed by 7 bases and 1 base, with 13 bases remaining between them. CDR3 DNA: TGTGCCAGCACCCTTCGAGGTGGTAACTATGGCTACACCTTC. This encodes CASTLRGGNYGYTF.

This chain links TRBV19 with TRBJ1-6; no firm D call. This CDR3 has 15 residues. Per the germline V gene, CDR1 is LNHDA and CDR2 is SQIVND (reference sequence). Deletions cut 0 bases from V and 7 bases from J, with 10 bases between. In nucleotides, the CDR3 is TGTGCCAGTAGTATAGAACCGGGTTGGAATTCACCCCTCCACTTT. Protein sequence: CASSIEPGWNSPLHF.

The gene calls are TRBV4-1 and TRBJ1-1; D call uncertain. Germline values: CDR1 MGHRA, CDR2 YSYEKL. This CDR3 is built from 14 residues. V was pared by 4 bases and J by 0 bases, with 9 bases between. Written as DNA, the CDR3 is TGCGCCAGCAGCCCCGTTTTAGTGAACACTGAAGCTTTCTTT. This encodes CASSPVLVNTEAFF.

V is TRBV7-9 and J is TRBJ1-2; TRBD1 agrees at 7 bases. The CDR3 consists of 14 residues. The ends lost 3 bases at V and 7 bases at J; junction bases unmatched: 8. Germline-derived CDR1 and CDR2 are SEHNR and FQNEAQ (reference sequence). Written as DNA, the CDR3 is TGTGCCAGCAGCTTCGACAGGGAATCCTCTGGCTACACCTTC. Translated: CASSFDRESSGYTF.

This clone was seen a handful of times. This rearrangement joins TRBV2 to TRBJ2-7, with 7 bases identical to TRBD2. The CDR3 has 13 amino acids. With V trimmed by 9 bases and J by 1 base, 6 bases remained unmatched. The germline CDR1 and CDR2 sequences are SNHLY and FYNNEI. The CDR3 is CASLGTNSYEQYF. The CDR3 nucleotides read TGTGCCAGTCTAGGGACTAATTCCTACGAGCAGTACTTC.

The chain employs TRBV4-1 and TRBJ1-1, with D maybe TRBD1 (6 bases). CDR1 and CDR2 (germline): MGHRA, YSYEKL. The CDR3 has 13 amino acids. Between the trimmed V and J ends, which lost 4 bases and 6 bases, there was a span of 12 bases. In DNA, the CDR3 is TGCGCCAGCAGCCCGACAGGCCTCGCTGAAGCTTTCTTT. Protein sequence: CASSPTGLAEAFF.

The genes are TRBV5-8 and TRBJ2-1; no reliable D call. The V and J ends lost 9 bases and 9 bases respectively, with 16 bases between them. The CDR3 contains 12 residues. Germline V gene lookup returns CDR1 SGHTS and CDR2 YDEGEE. The CDR3 DNA follows: TGTGCCACCCGGCCGCGCCTCGGTGAGCAGTTCTTC. Its translation: CATRPRLGEQFF. The whole variable domain, filled in from reference TRBV5-8 and TRBJ2-1, reads EAGVTQSPTHLIKTRGQQATLRCSPISGHTSVYWYQQALGLGLQFLLWYDEGEERNRGNFPPRFSGRQFPNYSSELNVNALELEDSALYLCATRPRLGEQFFGPGTRLTVL.

This CDR3 is CASSRGGAWETF. The CDR3 nucleotides are TGTGCCAGCAGCCGGGGGGGCGCCTGGGAAACCTTC. V and J are TRBV7-8 and TRBJ1-2, with D possibly TRBD1 on 6 matching bases. V was shortened by 5 bases and J by 14 bases, with 18 bases between the two germline ends. The V gene's germline CDR1 is SGHVS and CDR2 FQNEAQ. The CDR3 contains 12 residues.

This rearrangement joins TRBV19 to TRBJ2-7; tentatively, D is TRBD1 (6 bases). The CDR3 sequence is 15 residues long. The V end was cut by 2 bases, the J end by 3 bases, with 14 bases between. Germline V gene sequence: CDR1 LNHDA, CDR2 SQIVND (reference sequence). DNA for the CDR3: TGTGCCAGTAGTATAACCCCCGGGACACACTACGAGCAGTACTTC. Its protein product is CASSITPGTHYEQYF.

The chain combines TRBV19 with TRBJ2-2; TRBD1 matches at 7 bases. Looked up from germline, CDR1 is LNHDA and CDR2 is SQIVND (reference sequence). This CDR3 spans 17 amino acids. V lost 7 bases, J lost 4 bases, and 15 bases stayed unmatched. The CDR3 DNA follows: TGTGCCAGTAAGGAGAGAGGGGGCGCAGGGAGCACCGGGGAGCTGTTTTTT. It yields the protein CASKERGGAGSTGELFF.

The chain has TRBV6-2 or TRBV6-3 and TRBJ2-7, with a possible D match to TRBD2 (6 bases). Germline CDR1 MNHEY, CDR2 SVGEGT. The germline V and J ends were trimmed by 0 bases and 1 base, with 13 bases remaining between them. The CDR3 has 16 amino acids. The CDR3 nucleotides are TGTGCCAGCAGTTACTCGTGGCGGGGCCAGTCCTACGAGCAGTACTTC. It specifies CASSYSWRGQSYEQYF.

The chain joins TRBV6-2 or TRBV6-3 to TRBJ2-7; possibly TRBD1 for D (6 bases). In germline, CDR1 is MNHEY, CDR2 SVGEGT. V was pared by 2 bases and J by 0 bases, with 8 bases between. The CDR3 totals 14 residues. The CDR3 bases are TGTGCCAGCAGTTACGCAGGGGCCTCCTACGAGCAGTACTTC. Its translation is CASSYAGASYEQYF.

Concerning this clone: One end of the junction fails to match germline, which may point to a read error. This chain links TRBV7-9 with TRBJ2-1; 14 bases fit TRBD2. There are 15 residues in the CDR3. Looked up from germline, CDR1 is SEHNR and CDR2 is FQNEAQ (reference sequence). As DNA, the CDR3 is TGTGCCAGCAGCCTAGCGGGACTAGCGGGAGATGAGCAGTTCTTC. Protein sequence: CASSLAGLAGDEQFF.

The chain combines TRBV9 with TRBJ1-1; D is undetermined. The CDR3 spans 13 residues. Between the trimmed V and J ends, which lost 3 bases and 5 bases, there was a span of 11 bases. Germline CDR1 SGDLS, CDR2 YYNGEE. CDR3 coding DNA: TGTGCCAGCAGCGCAGTTGGGAGTACTGAAGCTTTCTTT. It is translated as CASSAVGSTEAFF.